This T cell receptor (beta chain) was recorded in a study of shared clonotypes between healthy human individuals. Trimming cost V 2 bases and J 1 base; bases outside gene matches: 7. This CDR3 spans 16 amino acids. From germline, CDR1 is KGHSH and CDR2 LQKENI. In regard to this clone: Its antigen remains unidentified.

Researchers partitioned CD4+ cells into CD45RA+ naive and CD45RA-negative memory subsets. TCRdb's table, derived via immunoSEQ multiplex PCR, lists solely in-frame clones and lacks some. In the table there are 850,000 to 1,200,000 clones, about 70% of which are singletons. Findings and limits, study-wide: Some clonotypes were shared by all four sorted-subset donors, while others were not shared. The non-shared ones had lower generation probabilities than the shared ones. The sharing of approximately 4.6% of naive CD4 clonotypes was seen across a handful of donors. Generally, estimated richness proved larger in naive subsets than it did in memory subsets.

This receptor was obtained from a man between 18 and 35 years old in good health. The material sequenced was memory CD4+ T cells sorted from blood. The subset denotes: CD45RA-negative fraction. This chain uses TRBV18 with TRBJ1-1, with 7 positions matching TRBD1. In DNA form, the CDR3 reads TGTGCCAGCTCACCAACCAGGGGGGGCGGGAACACTGAAGCTTTCTTT. This gives the protein CASSPTRGGGNTEAFF.